Listed below are T cell receptor beta chains from one sample, sequenced in a study of human T cells and chemical hapten exposure. From the RACE reads, TCRdb called clonotypes with MiXCR, one entry per CDR3 protein. The repertoire holds about 65,000 distinct CDR3 sequences, with under 7.5% as singletons. The sequenced sample was whole blood. These TCRs come from a female donor in good health. Some clones in this sample may be carry-over from other donors' samples. The CDR3 runs from the conserved cysteine through the conserved F or W. D genes are given only for firm matches. Part of the rows lack a size; the others show once, few, many or a class for expanded clones.

clone_size	v_call	d_call	j_call	cdr3_aa	cdr3_nt
many	TRBV15	TRBD2	TRBJ2-1	CATSRDRAGPFGEQFF	TGTGCCACCAGCAGAGATAGAGCGGGACCGTTTGGGGAGCAGTTCTTC
many	TRBV7-9	TRBD2	TRBJ2-5	CASTLTSGIVETQYF	TGTGCCAGCACCTTGACTAGCGGGATTGTAGAGACCCAGTACTTC
many	TRBV9	-	TRBJ2-7	CASSVDGTGLYEQYF	TGTGCCAGCAGCGTAGATGGGACTGGACTCTACGAGCAGTACTTC
many	TRBV5-1	TRBD1	TRBJ1-1	CASSGGQGNTEAFF	TGCGCCAGCAGCGGGGGACAGGGGAACACTGAAGCTTTCTTT
few	TRBV24-1	TRBD2	TRBJ2-3	CATSASGTSGNADTQYF	TGTGCCACCAGTGCTTCCGGGACTAGCGGGAACGCTGATACGCAGTATTTT
many	TRBV20-1	-	TRBJ1-1	CSVLQPTNTEAFF	TGCAGTGTTCTACAGCCGACGAACACTGAAGCTTTCTTT
many	TRBV28	-	TRBJ1-2	CASSNAGTLLDGYTF	TGTGCCAGCAGTAATGCGGGCACCCTTTTGGATGGCTACACCTTC
-	TRBV2	-	TRBJ1-2	CASSPAEGGDYGYTF	TGTGCCAGCAGCCCCGCGGAGGGAGGAGACTATGGCTACACCTTC
many	TRBV12-3/TRBV12-4	-	TRBJ1-2	CASSLSQAAYGYTF	TGTGCCAGCAGTTTATCCCAGGCCGCCTATGGCTACACCTTC
many	TRBV5-1	-	TRBJ1-2	CASSLGEGFYGYTF	TGCGCCAGCAGCTTGGGCGAAGGGTTCTATGGCTACACCTTC
-	TRBV25-1	-	TRBJ1-1	CASRGEKNTEAFF	TGTGCCAGCAGAGGTGAGAAGAACACTGAAGCTTTCTTT
many	TRBV27	-	TRBJ1-1	CASSLREGYTEAFF	TGTGCCAGCAGTTTGAGGGAGGGGTACACTGAAGCTTTCTTT
many	TRBV11-2	-	TRBJ2-3	CASRGVDTQYF	TGTGCCAGCAGGGGGGTAGATACGCAGTATTTT
few	TRBV11-2	-	TRBJ2-4	CASSLDLVEGDGIQYF	TGTGCCAGCAGCTTAGATCTTGTAGAGGGAGACGGCATTCAGTACTTC
many	TRBV4-3	TRBD2	TRBJ2-1	CASSQTGPGLVFNEQFF	TGCGCCAGCAGCCAAACCGGCCCGGGACTAGTATTTAATGAGCAGTTCTTC
many	TRBV20-1	-	TRBJ2-3	CSARILGRYTDTQYF	TGCAGTGCTAGGATACTAGGGCGGTACACAGATACGCAGTATTTT
many	TRBV12-3/TRBV12-4	-	TRBJ2-7	CASSLVVGGPRYEQYF	TGTGCCAGCAGTTTAGTGGTTGGAGGGCCCCGATACGAGCAGTACTTC
many	TRBV29-1	-	TRBJ1-1	CSVVPTNTLNTEAFF	TGCAGCGTTGTACCCACAAACACCCTGAACACTGAAGCTTTCTTT
-	TRBV5-1	-	TRBJ1-1	CASSPLGAGLNTEAFF	TGCGCCAGCAGCCCGCTGGGGGCAGGGCTGAACACTGAAGCTTTCTTT
-	TRBV20-1	TRBD1	TRBJ2-5	CSARETGGAPGETQYF	TGCAGTGCTAGAGAAACAGGGGGCGCTCCGGGGGAGACCCAGTACTTC